The 23 T cell receptor beta chains below were found in one sample sequenced in a study of blood T cell repertoires in COVID-19. Repertoires were generated with immunoSEQ multiplex PCR, while TCRdb's copy carries only in-frame clones and drops some. The table records a few hundred thousand clones, approximately 84% of them present only once. The specimen sequenced was PBMCs or T cells enriched from blood (not recorded which). Every receptor here comes from a man aged 35-49 years who had recovered from COVID-19.

This chain uses TRBV6-5 with TRBJ2-4, with unresolved D. CDR1 and CDR2 from the germline V gene are MNHEY and SVGAGI. The CDR3 length is 14 residues. V lost 4 bases and J 0 bases, leaving 7 bases between the germline ends. The CDR3 nucleotides read TGTGCCAGCAGTTCTAGACTAGCCAAAAACATTCAGTACTTC. Its translation: CASSSRLAKNIQYF.

The chain joins TRBV10-3 to TRBJ1-1; 7 bases align to TRBD1. From germline, CDR1 is ENHRY and CDR2 SYGVKD. J was trimmed by 0 bases and V by 9 bases; bases with no gene match: 10. The CDR3 has 15 residues. The CDR3 is CAIRGDSIMNTEAFF. For the CDR3, the DNA is TGTGCCATAAGGGGGGACAGCATCATGAACACTGAAGCTTTCTTT.

The sample holds a few counts of this clone. This sequence joins TRBV4-3 and TRBJ2-4, with 16 bases aligning to TRBD2. The ends lost 3 bases at V and 1 base at J; junction bases unmatched: 3. The CDR3 runs to 18 residues. Germline-derived CDR1 and CDR2 are LGHNA and YSLEER. The CDR3 DNA reads TGCGCCAGCAGCCAGGGGACTAGCGGGGGGGCGGCCAAAAACATTCAGTACTTC. This gives the protein CASSQGTSGGAAKNIQYF.

The chain uses TRBV7-9 and TRBJ1-1; D unclear. Per germline, CDR1 SEHNR and CDR2 FQNEAQ (reference sequence). The CDR3 consists of 14 residues. Trimming cost V 6 bases and J 1 base, with 12 bases left between them. DNA of the CDR3: TGTGCCAGCAGTCGGGCGGGTGGGAACACTGAAGCTTTCTTT. Protein sequence: CASSRAGGNTEAFF.

This clone was detected only a few times. V gene TRBV7-8 combines with J gene TRBJ1-1; D possibly corresponds to TRBD1 (5 bases). There are 15 residues in the CDR3. V was pared by 1 base and J by 5 bases, with 14 bases between. Germline CDR1 SGHVS, CDR2 FQNEAQ. This CDR3 is CASSLGGGVGTEAFF. Here the CDR3 DNA reads TGTGCCAGCAGCTTAGGTGGGGGGGTAGGGACTGAAGCTTTCTTT.

The chain employs TRBV4-1 and TRBJ2-1; D perhaps matches TRBD1 (5 bases). V dropped 2 bases and J dropped 0 bases, with 11 bases sitting between them. This CDR3 is 16 amino acids long. The germline V gene encodes CDR1 MGHRA and CDR2 YSYEKL. The CDR3 DNA reads as TGCGCCAGCAGCCAACCCTCCAGGGTCTCCTACAATGAGCAGTTCTTC. As protein: CASSQPSRVSYNEQFF.

The chain carries TRBV9 and TRBJ2-1; TRBD1 matches 11 bases. In germline, CDR1 is SGDLS, CDR2 YYNGEE. V lost 3 bases, J lost 6 bases, and 5 bases stayed unmatched. The CDR3 contains 15 residues. CDR3 DNA sequence: TGTGCCAGCAGCGCATCCGGGACAGGGGGCAATGAGCAGTTCTTC. This codes for CASSASGTGGNEQFF.

The genes are TRBV11-2 and TRBJ2-2; D unclear. Per the germline V gene, CDR1 is SGHAT and CDR2 is FQNNGV. V dropped 3 bases and J dropped 7 bases, with 9 bases sitting between them. The CDR3 totals 13 residues. Here the CDR3 reads CASSFGSGGELFF. The CDR3 nucleotides are TGTGCCAGCAGCTTCGGATCAGGCGGGGAGCTGTTTTTT. Complete variable domain (other parts from reference TRBV11-2 and TRBJ2-2): EAGVAQSPRYKIIEKRQSVAFWCNPISGHATLYWYQQILGQGPKLLIQFQNNGVVDDSQLPKDRFSAERLKGVDSTLKIQPAKLEDSAVYLCASSFGSGGELFFGEGSRLTVL.

The CDR3 protein is CASRTLGGEPLHF. The DNA of the CDR3 is TGTGCCAGCCGTACCCTAGGGGGGGAACCCCTCCACTTT. The chain is built from TRBV7-2 and TRBJ1-6, with a possible D match to TRBD1 (6 bases). Germline V gene data show CDR1 as SGHTA and CDR2 as FQGNSA. The V end lost 8 bases, the J end lost 12 bases, and 17 bases lay between the germline ends. The CDR3 covers 13 residues.

V is TRBV10-2 and J is TRBJ2-3; no clear D gene. V was cut by 3 bases and J by 2 bases, with 12 bases left in between. The CDR3 runs to 15 residues. From germline, CDR1 is WSHSY and CDR2 SAAADI. DNA of the CDR3: TGCGCCAGCAGTGACCCTATGAGCCACACAGATACGCAGTATTTT. Its protein product is CASSDPMSHTDTQYF.

The gene calls are TRBV10-2 and TRBJ2-7; 9 nucleotides line up with TRBD1. The CDR3 length is 15 residues. In germline, CDR1 is WSHSY, CDR2 SAAADI. J lost 5 bases, V lost 3 bases, and 8 bases had no gene match. The CDR3 protein is CASSDPRDRAHEQYF. The CDR3 DNA follows: TGCGCCAGCAGTGACCCTCGGGACAGGGCGCACGAGCAGTACTTC.

The chain recombines TRBV6-2 or TRBV6-3 with TRBJ2-1, with TRBD2 as a possible D gene (6 bases). Trimming pared 6 bases from V and 7 bases from J, leaving 22 bases between. The CDR3 runs to 16 residues. Germline V gene sequence: CDR1 MNHEY, CDR2 SVGEGT. CDR3 sequence reads: CASSPLRGPVGNEQFF. CDR3 DNA: TGTGCCAGCAGCCCTTTGCGGGGACCGGTGGGAAATGAGCAGTTCTTC.

The chain has TRBV4-1 and TRBJ1-3, with 7 bases matching TRBD1. V lost 5 bases, J lost 6 bases, and 7 bases stayed unmatched. Germline V CDR1 and CDR2: MGHRA, YSYEKL. CDR3 length: 14 amino acids. The CDR3 DNA reads TGCGCCAGCAGCTACGACAGGGAGATAAACACCATATATTTT. It specifies CASSYDREINTIYF.

The V call is TRBV6-5, the J call TRBJ2-7, with 8 bases fitting TRBD1. Germline V lookup: CDR1 MNHEY, CDR2 SVGAGI. The CDR3 runs 16 residues. With 0 bases clipped from V and 3 bases from J, the junction kept 7 bases outside the gene matches. The DNA of the CDR3 is TGTGCCAGCAGTTACTCCGACGCCGGGACAGGCTACGAGCAGTACTTC. Residues: CASSYSDAGTGYEQYF.

V is TRBV7-8 and J is TRBJ1-2; 8 bases agree with TRBD1. Germline CDR1 and CDR2: SGHVS and FQNEAQ. V shed 5 bases, J shed 0 bases, and the junction held 2 bases outside the gene matches. The CDR3 is 14 residues long. This CDR3 reads CASSRDRTNYGYTF. Written as DNA, the CDR3 is TGTGCCAGCAGCCGGGACAGGACTAACTATGGCTACACCTTC.

The rearrangement joins TRBV15 to TRBJ2-5, with 14 bases fitting TRBD2. Germline assignment: CDR1 LNHNV and CDR2 YYDKDF (reference sequence). This CDR3 has 15 residues. V lost 3 bases, J lost 9 bases, and 6 bases stayed unmatched. CDR3 protein: CATSRDRLAGGSQYF. CDR3 DNA: TGTGCCACCAGCAGGGATCGACTAGCGGGGGGGTCCCAGTACTTC.

The table lists this clone with a count of one. This chain joins TRBV28 and TRBJ1-4; D ambiguous. The CDR3 sequence is 13 residues long. The germline gives CDR1 MDHEN, CDR2 SYDVKM. Trimming took off 8 bases at V and 3 bases at J, with 10 bases between the two ends. The CDR3 sequence: CASVGGPNEKLFF. CDR3 in DNA: TGTGCCAGCGTTGGCGGGCCTAATGAAAAACTGTTTTTT.

The chain links TRBV27 to TRBJ1-6; D is perhaps TRBD1 (5 bases). V was trimmed by 3 bases and J by 10 bases, leaving 13 bases between them. The germline V gene has CDR1 MNHEY and CDR2 SMNVEV (reference sequence). This CDR3 contains 14 residues. Written as DNA, the CDR3 is TGTGCCAGCAGTTTGGAGGGGACGGTGTCACCCCTCCACTTT. This gives the protein CASSLEGTVSPLHF.

The chain has TRBV18 and TRBJ1-1, with 7 positions matching TRBD1. V gave up 3 bases and J gave up 7 bases; unmatched junction bases: 8. This CDR3 comprises 14 residues. Per germline, CDR1 KGHSH and CDR2 LQKENI. The CDR3 here is CASSPPGQPYEAFF. CDR3 nucleotide sequence: TGTGCCAGCTCACCCCCGGGACAGCCCTATGAAGCTTTCTTT.

The chain recombines TRBV30 with TRBJ2-7, with unresolved D. The CDR3 has 15 residues. The ends were cut back, 1 base at V and 3 bases at J, with 16 bases in the middle. Per the germline V gene, CDR1 is GTSNPN and CDR2 is SVGIG (reference sequence). CDR3 amino acids: CAWSGSRILRYEQYF. CDR3 sequence (DNA): TGTGCCTGGAGTGGTTCCCGAATTCTGCGCTACGAGCAGTACTTC.

This clone occurred once. The chain is built from TRBV5-6 and TRBJ1-2; tentative D call: TRBD1 (5 bases). CDR1 and CDR2 (germline): SGHDT, YYEEEE. The CDR3 is 13 amino acids. V was cut by 4 bases and J by 1 base, with 8 bases left in between. The CDR3 DNA sequence: TGTGCCAGCAGCCCGGGGGGTAACTATGGCTACACCTTC. Amino acid sequence: CASSPGGNYGYTF.

The chain couples TRBV7-2 to TRBJ1-5; possibly TRBD1 for D (6 bases). CDR3 size: 13 residues. Germline V gene data show CDR1 as SGHTA and CDR2 as FQGNSA. The V and J ends lost 5 bases and 6 bases respectively, with 11 bases between them. The CDR3: CASSDNRVQPQHF. CDR3 DNA: TGTGCCAGCAGCGACAACAGGGTTCAGCCCCAGCATTTT.

The rearrangement joins TRBV27 to TRBJ2-4; tentative D call: TRBD1 (6 bases). The CDR3 is 15 amino acids. Germline assignment: CDR1 MNHEY and CDR2 SMNVEV (reference sequence). V lost 5 bases and J lost 2, with 13 bases in between. The CDR3 region has the DNA TGTGCCAGCAGTCTGGGGGCTCAGTCCAAAAACATTCAGTACTTC. This translates into CASSLGAQSKNIQYF.